This T cell receptor (beta chain) was obtained from a study of T cell responses to AZD1222 COVID-19 vaccine (dated by TCRdb to the early 2020s). For context, the study as a whole: AZD1222 recipients with second doses at about 4 weeks or about 12 weeks were pooled, because spike-specific TCR depth and breadth did not differ between schedules. Trial participants were enrolled by age into 18-55, 56-69 and 70-plus year subgroups, with roughly 160, 29 and 62 TCR-sequenced participants respectively. TCR sequencing was performed for more than 230 trial participants, of whom roughly 200 were given two doses of AZD1222 and around 25 were given two doses of MenACWY control vaccine. The full study reports these points: The 56-69-year group was small, and its depth increase did not reach significance, likely because of low power. Spike-specific TCR breadth and depth rose significantly after two AZD1222 doses compared with day 0 and with MenACWY recipients. Nearly half of unique spike-specific TCRs reportedly recognized epitopes outside regions mutated in the B.1.351 and B.1.1.7 variants. Most participants were white British and females outnumbered males, and the authors suggested that clonal diversity may have been underestimated. Because no day 14 peak-response samples were available, repertoires were characterized only after the peak T cell response. Conclusions about previously exposed vaccinees are limited, since just six or seven AZD1222 recipients were seropositive for SARS-CoV-2 at baseline. Vaccine-associated CD4 TCRs spanned the whole spike protein, with dominant responses in regions 160-218 and 743-854.

Per the germline V gene, SGHNT is the CDR1 and YENEEA is the CDR2. At the junction V is shortened by 3 bases and J by 4 bases; bases outside the gene matches: 5. The CDR3 has 15 amino acids, counting the end cysteine and phenylalanine. Only the CDR3 portion is preserved as DNA: 45 bases, with reading frame beginning at the first base. The CDR3 regions of human TCRbeta chains were analyzed by immunosequencing. On the authors' methods: TCRs in the repertoires were matched against a reference library of SARS-CoV-2-specific TCRs that had been generated with the MIRA antigen-specificity platform. Breadth was defined as the fraction of unique TCRs that were SARS-CoV-2-associated, and depth was defined as the fraction of total T cells that were SARS-CoV-2-associated. Using the MIRA data, every spike-specific TCR was mapped to the spike region that the TCR reacted to and assigned to either a CD4 or a CD8 class. Log10-transformed breadth and depth values were compared by one-way ANOVA with Sidak's multiple comparisons tests. The table comes from immuneACCESS by way of TCRdb, which keeps in-frame sequences with V and J called. Part of the clones is missing from these tables; in studies checked, under half for an unresolved V gene and the rest for unknown reasons. The V and J calls and the clone size are those of that table, but D and trimming were determined from the DNA. The sample includes some 95,000 clones, with roughly 85% observed a single time. The ten largest account for roughly 6.3% of the sample.

This clone was counted a single time. Its antigen target is currently unknown. No base quality values were provided; no much bigger clone lies one nucleotide off. The label giving this sample's time point can be read as: baseline before first vaccination. The vaccinee samples were drawn from two UK trials, COV001 and COV002, one of which was a single-blind randomized controlled phase 2/3 trial testing AZD1222 (ChAdOx1 nCoV-19) in healthy adults. Trial participant PBMC samples were collected at day 0 and day 28 after the second dose for TCRbeta chain sequencing. The chain is assembled from TRBV11-3 and TRBJ2-1, with 8 central nucleotides matching TRBD2. This sequence was found in an adult in good health. The input for sequencing was peripheral blood, taken on day 0 of AZD1222 vaccination. The DNA sequence is TGTGCCAGCAGCTTGTCGCTAGCGGGTTACAATGAGCAGTTCTTC. Its amino acids are CASSLSLAGYNEQFF.